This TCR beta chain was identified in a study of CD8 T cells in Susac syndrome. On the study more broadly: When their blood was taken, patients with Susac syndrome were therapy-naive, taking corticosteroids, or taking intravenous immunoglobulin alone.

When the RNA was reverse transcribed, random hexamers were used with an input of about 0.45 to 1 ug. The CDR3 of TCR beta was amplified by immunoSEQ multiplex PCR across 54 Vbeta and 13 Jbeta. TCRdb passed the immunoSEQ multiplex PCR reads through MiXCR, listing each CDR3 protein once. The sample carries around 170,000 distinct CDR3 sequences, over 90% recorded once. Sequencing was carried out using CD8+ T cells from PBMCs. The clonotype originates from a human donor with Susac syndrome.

CDR3 amino acids: CATSDYGTLNEQFF. CDR3 nucleotide sequence: TGTGCCACCAGTGATTACGGGACTCTTAATGAGCAGTTCTTC. V is TRBV24-1 and J is TRBJ2-1; the D gene is possibly TRBD2 (6 bases). Trimming left V 2 bases short and J 7 bases short, with 11 bases between. Germline values: CDR1 KGHDR, CDR2 SFDVKD. This CDR3 region has 14 residues.